A selection of T cell receptor beta chains follows, all from one sample in a study of identifying expanded T cells in peripheral blood. Sequencing was performed with immunoSEQ multiplex PCR; in TCRdb, only in-frame clones are kept and a portion is missing. The sample has about 50,000 clones; about 80% are singletons. The sequenced material came from blood. All receptors derive from a person aged 18 to 70 in good health. Both conserved end residues are part of each CDR3. D genes are given only for firm matches. Only part of the rows carry a size: once, few, many, or a class if the clone is expanded.

d_gene,j_gene,len,v_gene,abundance,CDR3nt,CDR3aa
TRBD2,TRBJ2-3,16,TRBV7-3,-,TGTGCCAGCAGCTTATGGCTAGCGGGGGGGCCTGATACGCAGTATTTT,CASSLWLAGGPDTQYF
-,TRBJ1-2,15,TRBV11-3,-,TGTGCCAGCAGCTTAGAAGGATCAGCTAACTATGGCTACACCTTC,CASSLEGSANYGYTF
-,TRBJ2-3,14,TRBV30,-,TGTGCCTGGAGTGTAAGTGATATCTCAGATACGCAGTATTTT,CAWSVSDISDTQYF
-,TRBJ1-2,12,TRBV5-1,few,TGCGCCAGCAGCTTGGAGGGATACGGCTACACCTTC,CASSLEGYGYTF
TRBD2,TRBJ2-1,18,TRBV4-3,-,TGCGCCAGCAGCCAAGATGGATATAGCGGGAGGAATGGCAATGAGCAGTTCTTC,CASSQDGYSGRNGNEQFF
-,TRBJ1-3,18,TRBV4-3,-,TGCGCCAGCAGCCCAGGCTTGAGAGGAACGGGCGCTGGAAACACCATATATTTT,CASSPGLRGTGAGNTIYF
-,TRBJ2-3,14,TRBV19,-,TGTGCCAGTAGTTCGAGGGGGGACACAGATACGCAGTATTTT,CASSSRGDTDTQYF
TRBD2,TRBJ2-1,15,TRBV5-4,once,TGTGCCAGCAGCTTGGGACTAGCGGGCAACAATGAGCAGTTCTTC,CASSLGLAGNNEQFF
-,TRBJ2-5,14,TRBV18,-,TGTGCCAGCTCACCAAGGGCAGATCAAGAGACCCAGTACTTC,CASSPRADQETQYF
-,TRBJ2-7,15,TRBV6-5,-,TGTGCCAGCAGTTACTCGGGCAGCCAGCTCCGAGAGCAGTACTTC,CASSYSGSQLREQYF
TRBD1,TRBJ2-1,19,TRBV15,-,TGTGCCACCAGCAAACGGAATACGGGACAGTATAGTTCCTACAATGAGCAGTTCTTC,CATSKRNTGQYSSYNEQFF
-,TRBJ1-4,13,TRBV2,-,TGTGCCAGCAGTGGACGTCAGGGGGAAAAACTGTTTTTT,CASSGRQGEKLFF
TRBD1,TRBJ2-1,14,TRBV5-1,-,TGCGCCAGCTATAAGACAGGGATCGACAATGAGCAGTTCTTC,CASYKTGIDNEQFF
-,TRBJ1-2,9,TRBV21-1,-,TGTGCCAGCCAGGAAGGCTACACCTTC,CASQEGYTF
-,TRBJ2-2,16,TRBV7-2,-,TGTGCCAGCAGCCGGCTTAAGGGACGGGGAACCGGGGAGCTGTTTTTT,CASSRLKGRGTGELFF
TRBD1,TRBJ1-5,17,TRBV30,-,TGTGCCTGGAGGGAAGCCGGGACAGGGTTTAGGGAACGGCCCCAGCATTTT,CAWREAGTGFRERPQHF
TRBD2,TRBJ2-1,16,TRBV4-1,-,TGCGCCAGCAGCCAAGTAGCGGGGGGGCCCCAGAATGAGCAGTTCTTC,CASSQVAGGPQNEQFF
-,TRBJ1-2,15,TRBV10-2,-,TGCGCCAGCAGTGAGTCGACTCGTGGTATCTATGGCTACACCTTC,CASSESTRGIYGYTF
-,TRBJ1-4,15,TRBV7-2,-,TGTGCCAGCAGCCCGACGAGGACAACTAATGAAAAACTGTTTTTT,CASSPTRTTNEKLFF
-,TRBJ2-2,14,TRBV14,-,TGTGCCAGCAGCCAACTCCCGTTCGCCGGGGAGCTGTTTTTT,CASSQLPFAGELFF
TRBD1,TRBJ1-4,16,TRBV2,-,TGTGCCAGCACCCCAGGGGGGGCACCCATGGGTGAAAAACTGTTTTTT,CASTPGGAPMGEKLFF
TRBD1,TRBJ2-2,14,TRBV7-2,-,TGTGCCAGCAGCTTTCGGGACAGTCGCGGGGAGCTGTTTTTT,CASSFRDSRGELFF
-,TRBJ1-2,11,TRBV11-2,few,TGTGCCAGCTCCCTTCCCCCTGGCTACACCTTC,CASSLPPGYTF
TRBD2,TRBJ2-1,18,TRBV7-8,-,TGTGCCAGCAGCTTAGGGACTAGCCGAACTCCCTCCTACAATGAGCAGTTCTTC,CASSLGTSRTPSYNEQFF
TRBD1,TRBJ1-5,15,TRBV14,-,TGTGCCAGCAGCCAGAACCAGGGGGCGGCCCAGCCCCAGCATTTT,CASSQNQGAAQPQHF
TRBD2,TRBJ2-1,14,TRBV27,-,TGTGCCAGCAGCCCGAACGGGAGGTACAATGAGCAGTTCTTC,CASSPNGRYNEQFF
-,TRBJ1-5,14,TRBV5-8,-,TGTGCCAGCACCCACAGGTATAGCAATCAGCCCCAGCATTTT,CASTHRYSNQPQHF
-,TRBJ1-3,15,TRBV15,-,TGTGCCACCAGCAGAGCAGGGAGCTCTGGAAACACCATATATTTT,CATSRAGSSGNTIYF
TRBD1,TRBJ1-2,13,TRBV2,-,TGTGCCAGCAGGAGGACAGGGGACTATGGCTACACCTTC,CASRRTGDYGYTF
TRBD1,TRBJ1-2,16,TRBV28,-,TGTGCCAGCAGTGTAACAGGGGGTAGCTGGTTCTATGGCTACACCTTC,CASSVTGGSWFYGYTF
TRBD1,TRBJ1-1,13,TRBV7-2,few,TGTGCCAGCAGCTTGAGGGGGCGGGCTGAAGCTTTCTTT,CASSLRGRAEAFF
-,TRBJ1-6,18,TRBV27,once,TGTGCCAGCAGTTTATTAGGGACGGACGGGCCGCTGGCCTCACCCCTCCACTTT,CASSLLGTDGPLASPLHF
TRBD1,TRBJ2-3,15,TRBV18,-,TGTGCCAGCTCACGTCTCAGGGGGAACACAGATACGCAGTATTTT,CASSRLRGNTDTQYF
-,TRBJ2-2,11,TRBV19,-,TGTGCCAGTAGTTTCACCGGGGAGCTGTTTTTT,CASSFTGELFF
-,TRBJ1-1,12,TRBV7-8,-,TGTGCCAGCAGCTTAGGGGGCTCCGGAGCTTTCTTT,CASSLGGSGAFF
-,TRBJ1-2,14,TRBV30,-,TGTGCCTGGAGAACGGACATGGATGTCTATGGCTACACCTTC,CAWRTDMDVYGYTF
TRBD1,TRBJ2-5,14,TRBV9,-,TGTGCCAGCAGCGGTAGACAGGGGAGGGAGACCCAGTACTTC,CASSGRQGRETQYF
-,TRBJ2-1,16,TRBV9,-,TGTGCCAGCAGCGTAGATGGACAGCCCTCCTACAATGAGCAGTTCTTC,CASSVDGQPSYNEQFF
TRBD1,TRBJ2-5,14,TRBV5-1,-,TGCGCCAGCATCCCAGGGGGCGCTGGAGAGACCCAGTACTTC,CASIPGGAGETQYF
-,TRBJ1-1,13,TRBV5-4,-,TGTGCCAGCAGCGTAAGCATGAACACTGAAGCTTTCTTT,CASSVSMNTEAFF
-,TRBJ1-2,14,TRBV6-6,once,TGTGCCAGCAGTCCCAGGGGACCAAACTATGGCTACACCTTC,CASSPRGPNYGYTF
-,TRBJ1-4,13,TRBV6-6,-,TGTGCCACGAAGGGGGGTACTAATGAAAAACTGTTTTTT,CATKGGTNEKLFF
-,TRBJ2-1,14,TRBV30,few,TGTGCCTGGAGTCCCGGGAGCTCCTACAATGAGCAGTTCTTC,CAWSPGSSYNEQFF
-,TRBJ1-6,14,TRBV4-2,few,TGTGCCAGCAGCCAACCGGGGGGGGTCTCACCCCTCCACTTT,CASSQPGGVSPLHF
-,TRBJ1-5,14,TRBV5-1,-,TGCGCCAGCAGCTTAGACGGGGGGAATCAGCCCCAGCATTTT,CASSLDGGNQPQHF
-,TRBJ2-3,12,TRBV7-6,-,TGTGCCAGCAGCCTCTGGGGGGATACGCAGTATTTT,CASSLWGDTQYF
-,TRBJ1-1,14,TRBV9,-,TGTGCCAGCACCACCGGCGGAAGGAACACTGAAGCTTTCTTT,CASTTGGRNTEAFF
TRBD2,TRBJ2-5,17,TRBV2,-,TGTGCCAGCAGTATTCCGGGACTAGCGGGACAAAGGAAGACCCAGTACTTC,CASSIPGLAGQRKTQYF
-,TRBJ2-1,15,TRBV5-5,-,TGTGCCAGCAGCTTGTACGGAGGGCTGTCAAATGAGCAGTTCTTC,CASSLYGGLSNEQFF
-,TRBJ1-3,20,TRBV4-2,-,TGTGCCAGCAGCCAAGCCTCGCAGGATTCTATGAACCTTCTTAGAAACACCATATATTTT,CASSQASQDSMNLLRNTIYF
-,TRBJ2-3,13,TRBV30,-,TGTGCCTGGAGGATTCAGGAAACAGATACGCAGTATTTT,CAWRIQETDTQYF
TRBD2,TRBJ2-5,16,TRBV25-1,-,TGTGCCAGCAGTCAGACTACGGGACTAGCGGGGGAGACCCAGTACTTC,CASSQTTGLAGETQYF
-,TRBJ1-1,14,TRBV7-6,few,TGTGCCAGCAGCCCGGGACACCCGGACACTGAAGCTTTCTTT,CASSPGHPDTEAFF